The TCR beta chain described here comes from a study of blood T cell repertoires in COVID-19. Overall study context: There were acute and convalescent COVID-19 samples, and they came from the United States, Italy and Spain.

The CDR3 has 14 residues. V lost 7 bases, J lost 5 bases, and 15 bases lay in between. In germline, CDR1 is MNHEY, CDR2 SVGAGI. Under the authors' procedure: Reference gene primer amplification gave nucleated cell count estimates. Profiled with immunoSEQ multiplex PCR; TCRdb holds only in-frame clones, not every one. From that table come the V and J calls and clone size; the DNA was used to work out D and trimming. This table has 25,000 to 35,000 clones, 70% to 90% appearing once. Those enrolled in Seattle joined during active infection and were followed longitudinally afterward. V and J are TRBV6-5 and TRBJ2-1; no firm D call. This TCR was recovered from a man in his sixties with COVID-19, enrolled during active disease. Sequencing used peripheral blood. The CDR3 DNA sequence: TGTGCCAGCATCAGTGGGCTGAATAACAATGAGCAGTTCTTC. It encodes CASISGLNNNEQFF.